These T cell receptor beta chains were read from a single sample in a study of blood T cell repertoires in COVID-19. Sequencing was performed with immunoSEQ multiplex PCR; in TCRdb, only in-frame clones are kept and a portion is missing. The sample has fewer than 85,000 clones, roughly 80% seen once. The sequenced material came from peripheral blood. The receptors here all came from a woman aged 60-75 years with acute or convalescent COVID-19. Each CDR3 is given with its conserved first and last residue. Each record gives: J gene, V gene, D gene, clone size, CDR3 DNA, CDR3 protein. The D gene is left open where the match is weak. Size is stated for part of the rows, as once, few or many counts, or as a class when the clone is expanded.

J: TRBJ1-3; V: TRBV4-1; D: NA; size: NA; DNA: TGCGCCAGCAGCCAACCCAGTGGAAACACCATATATTTT; CDR3: CASSQPSGNTIYF
J: TRBJ1-1; V: TRBV20-1; D: NA; size: NA; DNA: TGCAGTGCTAGTCCAGGGCCCCCCACTGAAGCTTTCTTT; CDR3: CSASPGPPTEAFF
J: TRBJ2-7; V: TRBV5-1; D: TRBD2; size: NA; DNA: TGCGCCAGCAGCCTTCTAGCGGGGGGAGCCTACGAGCAGTACTTC; CDR3: CASSLLAGGAYEQYF
J: TRBJ2-7; V: TRBV6-5; D: NA; size: NA; DNA: TGTGCCAGCAGACCGACTTTCTCCTACGAGCAGTACTTC; CDR3: CASRPTFSYEQYF
J: TRBJ1-5; V: TRBV19; D: TRBD1; size: once; DNA: TGTGCCAGTAGCTCCGGGACAGGGGGAGGTCAGCCCCAGCATTTT; CDR3: CASSSGTGGGQPQHF
J: TRBJ1-3; V: TRBV7-2; D: TRBD1; size: NA; DNA: TGTGCCAGCAGCTTTTCGGGACAGGCCGGAAACACCATATATTTT; CDR3: CASSFSGQAGNTIYF
J: TRBJ1-1; V: TRBV7-8; D: TRBD1; size: NA; DNA: TGTGCCAGCAGCTTAGTGATGGGACAGGGGGCTGAAGCTTTCTTT; CDR3: CASSLVMGQGAEAFF
J: TRBJ2-7; V: TRBV19; D: NA; size: NA; DNA: TGTGCCAGTAGTAAAAGCCTCACCTCCTACGAGCAGTACTTC; CDR3: CASSKSLTSYEQYF
J: TRBJ1-2; V: TRBV12-2; D: NA; size: once; DNA: TGTGCAAGTCGCTTAGCGGACAGGCGAATACCTAACTATGGCTACACCTTC; CDR3: CASRLADRRIPNYGYTF
J: TRBJ2-1; V: TRBV9; D: TRBD2; size: NA; DNA: TGTGCCAGCAGCCCAGGCGGTAGCGGGGTGTACAATGAGCAGTTCTTC; CDR3: CASSPGGSGVYNEQFF
J: TRBJ2-7; V: TRBV10-3; D: TRBD1; size: NA; DNA: TGTGCCACGGGAGGACAGGGGGCCACGGGAGAGCAGTACTTC; CDR3: CATGGQGATGEQYF
J: TRBJ2-3; V: TRBV6-5; D: NA; size: NA; DNA: TGTGCCAGCAGTTACGCCGGGACAACGCAGTATTTT; CDR3: CASSYAGTTQYF
J: TRBJ2-3; V: TRBV10-3; D: NA; size: NA; DNA: TGTGCCCTCAGGGGGGGGGACCGGGAGGGGGGAGATACGCAGTATTTT; CDR3: CALRGGDREGGDTQYF
J: TRBJ2-1; V: TRBV4-1; D: NA; size: NA; DNA: TGCGCCAGCAGCCATCCGGTCCGCCCTTCCCGCTACAATGAGCAGTTCTTC; CDR3: CASSHPVRPSRYNEQFF
J: TRBJ2-5; V: TRBV5-1; D: TRBD2; size: NA; DNA: TGCGCCAGCAGCTTGGAAGTAGCGGGGGGCCAGGGAGAGACCCAGTACTTC; CDR3: CASSLEVAGGQGETQYF
J: TRBJ2-2; V: TRBV2; D: NA; size: NA; DNA: TGTGCCAGCAGTGGAGGGGGTAACACCGGGGAGCTGTTTTTT; CDR3: CASSGGGNTGELFF
J: TRBJ1-5; V: TRBV6-1; D: NA; size: NA; DNA: TGTGCCAGCAGTGAAACGGCAGGGTATTATGGAAGCAATCAGCCCCAGCATTTT; CDR3: CASSETAGYYGSNQPQHF
J: TRBJ1-1; V: TRBV9; D: NA; size: NA; DNA: TGTGCCAGCAGCGTAGGCTCAGGGAACACTGAAGCTTTCTTT; CDR3: CASSVGSGNTEAFF
J: TRBJ2-7; V: TRBV5-5; D: NA; size: NA; DNA: TGTGCCAGCAGCCCCCGCCTGGGGGGGGCCGGGTACGAGCAGTACTTC; CDR3: CASSPRLGGAGYEQYF
J: TRBJ1-4; V: TRBV19; D: NA; size: NA; DNA: TGTGCCAGTAGTGGGACAACCGCAACTAATGAAAAACTGTTTTTT; CDR3: CASSGTTATNEKLFF
J: TRBJ1-1; V: TRBV5-6; D: TRBD1; size: NA; DNA: TGTGCCAGCAGTCGTTTCCCGGGACAGTCGAACACTGAAGCTTTCTTT; CDR3: CASSRFPGQSNTEAFF
J: TRBJ2-3; V: TRBV29-1; D: NA; size: NA; DNA: TGCAGCGTTGAAGCCAGGGTGGAAGATACGCAGTATTTT; CDR3: CSVEARVEDTQYF
J: TRBJ1-5; V: TRBV7-2; D: TRBD1; size: few; DNA: TGTGCCAGCAGCTTAGATGCAGGGGGCTCCAATCAGCCCCAGCATTTT; CDR3: CASSLDAGGSNQPQHF
J: TRBJ1-3; V: TRBV28; D: TRBD1; size: NA; DNA: TGTGCCAGCAGCACAGGGGCCGGAAACACCATATATTTT; CDR3: CASSTGAGNTIYF
J: TRBJ1-1; V: TRBV6-6; D: NA; size: NA; DNA: TGTGCCAGCAGCCACGAGGACACTGAAGCTTTCTTT; CDR3: CASSHEDTEAFF
J: TRBJ1-5; V: TRBV6-5; D: TRBD1; size: NA; DNA: TGTGCCAGTAGAGGGACAGGGGGCAATCAGCCCCAGCATTTT; CDR3: CASRGTGGNQPQHF
J: TRBJ1-1; V: TRBV3-1/TRBV3-2; D: TRBD1; size: NA; DNA: TGTGCCAGCAGCCGAATACAGGGGCAGTCTGAAGCTTTCTTT; CDR3: CASSRIQGQSEAFF
J: TRBJ1-2; V: TRBV12-3/TRBV12-4; D: NA; size: NA; DNA: TGTGCCAGCAGGGTGGGCGGCTACACCTTC; CDR3: CASRVGGYTF
J: TRBJ1-2; V: TRBV5-4; D: NA; size: NA; DNA: TGTGCCAGCAGCTTGCCCGTCCCTAACTATGGCTACACCTTC; CDR3: CASSLPVPNYGYTF
J: TRBJ1-6; V: TRBV7-6; D: NA; size: NA; DNA: TGTGCCAGCAGCTTAGGTACAGGGCAGTATAATTCACCCCTCCACTTT; CDR3: CASSLGTGQYNSPLHF
J: TRBJ1-4; V: TRBV6-6; D: NA; size: NA; DNA: TGTGCCAGCCGGTGGGGGGGGTTTAATACTAATGAAAAACTGTTTTTT; CDR3: CASRWGGFNTNEKLFF
J: TRBJ2-5; V: TRBV3-1/TRBV3-2; D: NA; size: NA; DNA: TGTGCCAGCAGCCAAGATCGGGGGGCCGGGGAGACCCAGTACTTC; CDR3: CASSQDRGAGETQYF
J: TRBJ2-3; V: TRBV6-5; D: NA; size: once; DNA: TGTGCCAGTGGCGATACGCAGTATTTT; CDR3: CASGDTQYF